This T cell receptor beta chain stems from a study of early T cells in non-severe SARS-CoV-2 infection. Study-wide background: Chains stayed unpaired after sequencing of bulk RNA from unsorted whole blood.

Individual cDNA molecules received unique molecular identifiers during library preparation. In TCRdb, the 5' RACE reads were re-called with MiXCR into one record per CDR3 protein. The repertoire includes fewer than 55,000 distinct CDR3 sequences, about 10% of them detected once, and over 10% sits in the top ten. Details on this clonotype: Antigen: not known.

Study outcomes and limitations: Matching against VDJdb likely underestimated virus-specific expansions, favoring anti-spike CD8.

In germline, CDR1 is SQVTM, CDR2 ANQGSEA. The CDR3 runs 11 residues. The trim removed 7 bases at V and 5 bases at J, leaving 5 bases unmatched. The sequencing input was whole blood. This TCR derives from an adult who was a healthcare worker with PCR-confirmed SARS-CoV-2 infection or an uninfected control (not recorded which). V gene TRBV29-1 combines with J gene TRBJ2-7; 7 bases map to TRBD1. CDR3: CSANRGHEQYF. The DNA of the CDR3 is TGCAGCGCTAACAGGGGACACGAGCAGTACTTC.